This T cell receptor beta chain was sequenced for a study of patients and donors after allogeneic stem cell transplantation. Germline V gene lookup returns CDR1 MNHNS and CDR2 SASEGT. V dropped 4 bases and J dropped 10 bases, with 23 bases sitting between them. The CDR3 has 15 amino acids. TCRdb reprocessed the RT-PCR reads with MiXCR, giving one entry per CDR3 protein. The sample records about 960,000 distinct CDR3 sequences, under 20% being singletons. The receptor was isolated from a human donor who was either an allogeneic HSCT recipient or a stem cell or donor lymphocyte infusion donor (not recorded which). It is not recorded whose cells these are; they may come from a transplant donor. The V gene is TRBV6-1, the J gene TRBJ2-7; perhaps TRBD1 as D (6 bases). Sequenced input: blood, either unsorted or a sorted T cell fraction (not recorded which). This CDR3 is CASSGGQSRRSRQYF. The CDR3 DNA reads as TGTGCCAGCAGTGGAGGACAGTCGCGAAGGAGTCGCCAGTACTTC.